The present TCR beta chain was sequenced within a study of cytomegalovirus exposure and HLA in healthy donors. The PCR ran on 60 Vbeta and 13 Jbeta primers. Only in-frame clones appear in the TCRdb table, and some are missing; sequencing was by immunoSEQ multiplex PCR. In the table there are some 150,000 clones, roughly 83% of which are singletons. Study-wide findings and caveats: In vitro data verified three CMV-associated chains as specific for CMV antigens. Association of a missense DCLRE1C variant with TCR beta V- and J-gene trimming was reported in a later analysis. Prediction of most subjects' HLA-A and HLA-B alleles by TCR beta sequences was reportedly accurate. A later analysis by the authors found several of the most significant clusters apparently linked to common viral pathogens.

Germline lookup yields CDR1 MNHEY and CDR2 SVGAGI. CDR3 size: 13 residues. V dropped 5 bases and J dropped 7 bases, with 12 bases sitting between them. On this clone: Its specificity is not known. Other nucleotide sequences from this sample produce the same CDR3.

The sample comprised PBMCs. This rearrangement joins TRBV6-5 to TRBJ1-5, with a possible D match to TRBD1 (6 bases). The sequence derives from a human donor in good health. The CDR3 DNA sequence: TGTGCCAGCAGTCCTGACAGGCTCCAGCCCCAGCATTTT. Translated, it gives CASSPDRLQPQHF.